This entry features one TCR beta chain sequence. No antigen is known for it. This sample was included in a study of PD-1 blockade in classical Hodgkin lymphoma. Trimming pared 2 bases from V and 0 bases from J, leaving 4 bases between. CDR1 is KGHSH, CDR2 LQKENI, per germline. The CDR3 runs 13 residues. Data came from immunoSEQ multiplex PCR; TCRdb stores just in-frame clones and leaves some out. The sample yields 28,000 or so clones, roughly 62% seen once. There was relapse after autologous stem cell transplantation in every patient, and there was variation in brentuximab vedotin exposure. General study results and limits: Compared with baseline, CD4+ but not CD8+ TCR diversity had risen significantly by C4D1.

The V and J genes are TRBV18 and TRBJ2-5; D remains unclear. The TCR comes from a human donor with classical Hodgkin lymphoma. The sequences come from peripheral blood mononuclear cells (PBMCs), collected before the second cycle of nivolumab. CDR3 residues: CASSPGYQETQYF. The CDR3 DNA reads TGTGCCAGCTCACCAGGGTACCAAGAGACCCAGTACTTC.